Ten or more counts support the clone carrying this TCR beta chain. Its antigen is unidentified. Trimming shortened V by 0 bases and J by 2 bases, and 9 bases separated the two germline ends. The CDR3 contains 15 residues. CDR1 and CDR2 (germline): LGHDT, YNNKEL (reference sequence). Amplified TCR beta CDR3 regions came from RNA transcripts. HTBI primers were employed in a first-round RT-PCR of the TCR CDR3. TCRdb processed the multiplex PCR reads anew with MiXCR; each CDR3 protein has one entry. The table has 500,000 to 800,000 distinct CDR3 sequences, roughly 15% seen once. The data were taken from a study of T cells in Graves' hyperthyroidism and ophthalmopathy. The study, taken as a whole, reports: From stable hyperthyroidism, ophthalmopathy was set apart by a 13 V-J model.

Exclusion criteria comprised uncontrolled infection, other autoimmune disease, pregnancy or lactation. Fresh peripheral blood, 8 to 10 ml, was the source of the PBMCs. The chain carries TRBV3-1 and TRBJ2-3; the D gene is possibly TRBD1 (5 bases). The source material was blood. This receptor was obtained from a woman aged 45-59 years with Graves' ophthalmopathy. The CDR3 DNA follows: TGTGCCAGCAGCCAAGATCCCGGACACACAGATACGCAGTATTTT. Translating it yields CASSQDPGHTDTQYF.